This T cell receptor (beta chain) is from a study of cytomegalovirus exposure and HLA in healthy donors. PCR used 60 Vbeta primers and 13 Jbeta primers. Using immunoSEQ multiplex PCR, the repertoire was profiled, and TCRdb retains in-frame clones only, with some absent. The data contain around 130,000 clones, about four fifths of them singletons. J lost 7 bases, V lost 3 bases, and 16 bases had no gene match. The CDR3 contains 17 residues. The V gene's germline CDR1 is LNHNV and CDR2 YYDKDF (reference sequence). The chain joins TRBV15 to TRBJ2-5, with 8 nucleotides matching TRBD2. The receptor was derived from a young man in good health and CMV-seronegative. The sequencing input was PBMCs. The CDR3 reads CATSSRRGTRDWGTQYF. DNA for the CDR3: TGTGCCACCAGCAGCCGGAGGGGGACTAGGGACTGGGGGACCCAGTACTTC.